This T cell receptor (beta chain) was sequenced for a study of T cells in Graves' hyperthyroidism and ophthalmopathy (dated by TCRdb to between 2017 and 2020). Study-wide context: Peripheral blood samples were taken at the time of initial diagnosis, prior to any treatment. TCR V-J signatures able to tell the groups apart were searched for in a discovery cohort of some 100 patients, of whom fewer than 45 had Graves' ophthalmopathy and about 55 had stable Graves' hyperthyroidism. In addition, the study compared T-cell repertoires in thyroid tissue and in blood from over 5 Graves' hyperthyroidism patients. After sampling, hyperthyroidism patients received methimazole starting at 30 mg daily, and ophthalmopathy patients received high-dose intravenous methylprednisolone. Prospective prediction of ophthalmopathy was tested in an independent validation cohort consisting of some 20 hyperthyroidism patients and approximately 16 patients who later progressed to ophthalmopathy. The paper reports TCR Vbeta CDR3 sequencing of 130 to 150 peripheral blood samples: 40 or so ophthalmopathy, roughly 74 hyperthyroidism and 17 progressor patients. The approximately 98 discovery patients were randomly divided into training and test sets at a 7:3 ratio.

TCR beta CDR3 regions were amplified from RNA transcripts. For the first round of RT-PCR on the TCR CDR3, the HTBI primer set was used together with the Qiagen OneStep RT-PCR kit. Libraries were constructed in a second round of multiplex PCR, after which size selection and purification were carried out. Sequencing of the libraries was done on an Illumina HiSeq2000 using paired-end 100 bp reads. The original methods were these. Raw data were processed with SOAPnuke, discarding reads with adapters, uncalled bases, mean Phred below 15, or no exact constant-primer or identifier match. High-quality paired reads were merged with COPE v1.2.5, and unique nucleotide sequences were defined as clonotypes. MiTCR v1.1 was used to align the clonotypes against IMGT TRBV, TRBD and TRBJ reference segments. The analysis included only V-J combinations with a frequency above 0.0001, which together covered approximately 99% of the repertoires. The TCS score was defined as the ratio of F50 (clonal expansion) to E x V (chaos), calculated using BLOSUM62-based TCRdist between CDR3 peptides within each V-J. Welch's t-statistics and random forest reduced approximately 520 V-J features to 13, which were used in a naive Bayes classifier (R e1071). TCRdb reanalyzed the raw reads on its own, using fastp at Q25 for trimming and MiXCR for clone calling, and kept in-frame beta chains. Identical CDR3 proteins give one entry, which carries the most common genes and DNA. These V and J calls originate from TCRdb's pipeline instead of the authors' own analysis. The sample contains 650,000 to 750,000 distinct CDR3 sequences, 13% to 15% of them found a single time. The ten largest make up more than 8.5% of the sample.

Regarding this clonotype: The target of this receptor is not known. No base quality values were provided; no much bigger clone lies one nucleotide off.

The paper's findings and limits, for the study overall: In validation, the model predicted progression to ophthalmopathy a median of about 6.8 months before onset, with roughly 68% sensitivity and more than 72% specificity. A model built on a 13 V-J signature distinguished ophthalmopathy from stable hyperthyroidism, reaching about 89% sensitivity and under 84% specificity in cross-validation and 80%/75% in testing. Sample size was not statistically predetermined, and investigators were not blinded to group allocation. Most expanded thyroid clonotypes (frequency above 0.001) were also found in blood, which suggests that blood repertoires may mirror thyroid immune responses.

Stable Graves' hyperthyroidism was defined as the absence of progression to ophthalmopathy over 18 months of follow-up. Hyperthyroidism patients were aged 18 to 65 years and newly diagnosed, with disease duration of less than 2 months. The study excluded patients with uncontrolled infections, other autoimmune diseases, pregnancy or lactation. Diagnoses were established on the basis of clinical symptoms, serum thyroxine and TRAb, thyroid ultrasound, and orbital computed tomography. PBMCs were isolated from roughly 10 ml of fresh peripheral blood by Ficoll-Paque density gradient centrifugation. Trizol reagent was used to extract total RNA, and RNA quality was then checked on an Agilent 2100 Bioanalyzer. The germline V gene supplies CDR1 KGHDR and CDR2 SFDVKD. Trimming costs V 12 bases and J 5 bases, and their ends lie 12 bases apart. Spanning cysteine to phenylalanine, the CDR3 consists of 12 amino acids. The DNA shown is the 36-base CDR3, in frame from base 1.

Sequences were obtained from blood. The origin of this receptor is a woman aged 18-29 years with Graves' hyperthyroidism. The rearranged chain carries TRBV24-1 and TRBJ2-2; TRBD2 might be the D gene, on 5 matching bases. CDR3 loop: CAAAGDTGELFF. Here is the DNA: TGTGCCGCGGCGGGCGATACCGGGGAGCTGTTTTTT.